This TCR beta chain is drawn from a study of early T cells in non-severe SARS-CoV-2 infection. Across the study: Sequenced material consisted of bulk RNA (from unsorted whole blood), and chains were unpaired.

This clonotype has at least ten counts. Attached unique molecular identifiers marked individual cDNA molecules. TCRdb ran MiXCR on the 5' RACE reads and lists one entry per CDR3 protein. Of around 12,000 distinct CDR3 sequences detected, around 4.8% appear once; the ten largest clones hold 9.9%. The clonotype was recovered from an adult who was a healthcare worker with PCR-confirmed SARS-CoV-2 infection or an uninfected control (not recorded which). Sequencing input: whole blood.

CDR3 in amino acids: CASSPGAMNTEAFF. CDR3 nucleotides: TGTGCCAGCAGCCCCGGCGCCATGAACACTGAAGCTTTCTTT. The V gene is TRBV5-6, the J gene TRBJ1-1; D not certain. The CDR3 is made up of 14 amino acids. Per the germline V gene, CDR1 is SGHDT and CDR2 is YYEEEE. Trimming pared 4 bases from V and 0 bases from J, leaving 10 bases between.